This T cell receptor beta chain was profiled in a study of PD-L1 blockade in urothelial cancer. Study at large: The number of prior chemotherapy regimens per patient was 0 to 3. Analyses used blood from 3 weeks (second dose) and 6 weeks after treatment start. Each blood sample yielded a median of about 150,000 T cells.

Libraries were prepared by immunoSEQ multiplex PCR; TCRdb keeps only in-frame clonotypes and omits some of them. The table records tens of thousands of clones, about 88% of them present only once. Described time point: peripheral blood 6 weeks after treatment start. V shed 1 base, J shed 1 base, and the junction held 7 bases outside the gene matches. The germline gives CDR1 SGHTA, CDR2 FQGNSA. The CDR3 is made up of 16 amino acids. The sample consisted of PBMCs, taken around atezolizumab (anti-PD-L1) treatment. The chain uses TRBV7-2 and TRBJ2-7, with 7 bases fitting TRBD1. The clonotype originates from a man aged 60 to 69 with urothelial cancer. CDR3 DNA: TGTGCCAGCAGCTTAGAGACAGGGAAGGGATCCTACGAGCAGTACTTC. This sequence encodes CASSLETGKGSYEQYF.